These 25 T cell receptor beta chains were sequenced from one sample in a study of early T cells in non-severe SARS-CoV-2 infection. In TCRdb, the 5' RACE reads were re-called with MiXCR into one record per CDR3 protein. Of 60,000 to 65,000 distinct CDR3 sequences in the sample, approximately 9.2% were seen once. Material: whole blood, obtained at baseline. These receptors all come from an adult who was a healthcare worker with PCR-confirmed SARS-CoV-2 infection or an uninfected control (not recorded which).

This clonotype turned up a few times. The genes are TRBV7-2 and TRBJ2-5; 14 bases match TRBD2. This CDR3 has 17 amino acids. J lost 1 base, V lost 4 bases, and 5 bases had no gene match. Germline V gene lookup returns CDR1 SGHTA and CDR2 FQGNSA. The CDR3: CASSSHGLAGGQETQYF. CDR3 nucleotides: TGTGCCAGCAGCTCACACGGACTAGCGGGAGGCCAAGAGACCCAGTACTTC.

This clonotype was found many times. V gene TRBV2 combines with J gene TRBJ2-4; D gene uncertain. The CDR3 runs 11 residues. V lost 7 bases and J lost 0, with 1 base in between. Germline CDR1 and CDR2: SNHLY and FYNNEI. This chain's CDR3 is CASTAKNIQYF. The CDR3 DNA reads TGTGCCAGCACAGCCAAAAACATTCAGTACTTC.

This clonotype was observed at least ten times. The chain has TRBV7-2 and TRBJ2-1; maybe TRBD2 (6 bases). The CDR3 has 12 amino acids. Trimming removed 2 bases at V and 7 bases at J, with 6 bases between. Germline-derived CDR1 and CDR2 are SGHTA and FQGNSA. The CDR3 DNA sequence: TGTGCCAGCAGCTTACTAGCGAATGAGCAGTTCTTC. Amino acid sequence: CASSLLANEQFF.

This clonotype was seen many times. This sequence joins TRBV20-1 and TRBJ2-5, with D maybe TRBD1 (7 bases). Trimming pared 3 bases from V and 5 bases from J, leaving 19 bases between. The CDR3 totals 15 residues. Per the germline V gene, CDR1 is DFQATT and CDR2 is SNEGSKA (reference sequence). CDR3 in amino acids: CSARTRDSGGETQYF. For the CDR3, the DNA is TGCAGTGCTAGGACGCGAGACTCAGGGGGGGAGACCCAGTACTTC.

This clonotype was observed a handful of times. This sequence joins TRBV20-1 and TRBJ2-7; 8 bases agree with TRBD2. Germline values: CDR1 DFQATT, CDR2 SNEGSKA (reference sequence). V shed 2 bases, J shed 7 bases, and the junction held 10 bases outside the gene matches. CDR3 length equals 14 residues. The CDR3 region has the DNA TGCAGTGCTAGAACCGGGAGGGGCTTTAAGGAGCAGTACTTC. Protein product: CSARTGRGFKEQYF.

At least ten counts were recorded for this clonotype. The V and J genes are TRBV5-1 and TRBJ2-3; 7 nucleotides align to TRBD1. Germline CDR1 and CDR2: SGHRS and YFSETQ. The CDR3 spans 13 residues. J was trimmed by 3 bases and V by 4 bases; bases with no gene match: 2. DNA of the CDR3: TGCGCCAGCAGCGGGGGACAGACAGATACGCAGTATTTT. This gives the protein CASSGGQTDTQYF.

The V and J genes are TRBV12-3 or TRBV12-4 and TRBJ1-1; 7 nucleotides match TRBD1. After removal of 7 bases from V and 4 bases from J, the junction contained 9 bases not matched to a gene. The CDR3 consists of 14 residues. CDR3 bases: TGTGCCAGCACCCCTTCTAGGGGGCTCACTGAAGCTTTCTTT. Translated: CASTPSRGLTEAFF.

V and J are TRBV29-1 and TRBJ2-1, with D possibly being TRBD2 (6 bases). This CDR3 is 14 amino acids long. The V end lost 7 bases, the J end lost 0 bases, and 13 bases lay between the germline ends. Germline assignment: CDR1 SQVTM and CDR2 ANQGSEA. This CDR3 is CSALLASSYNEQFF. As DNA, the CDR3 is TGCAGCGCCTTACTAGCCTCCTCCTACAATGAGCAGTTCTTC.

Worth noting for this clonotype: One end of the junction is discordant with germline, which a read error may explain. The CDR3 region is CASSFEENTEVFF. In nucleotides, the CDR3 is TGTGCCAGCAGCTTCGAGGAGAACACTGAAGTTTTCTTT. V and J are TRBV7-2 and TRBJ1-1, with D uncertain. The CDR3 sequence is 13 residues long. The germline CDR1 and CDR2 sequences are SGHTA and FQGNSA. Looking up the rest from reference TRBV7-2 and TRBJ1-1 gives the full variable domain: GAGVSQSPSNKVTEKGKDVELRCDPISGHTALYWYRQSLGQGLEFLIYFQGNSAPDKSGLPSDRFSAERTGGSVSTLTIQRTQQEDSAVYLCASSFEENTEVFFGQGTRLTVV.

This clonotype has only a few counts. The chain uses TRBV6-5 and TRBJ1-1, with TRBD1 as a possible D gene (6 bases). The ends were cut back, 6 bases at V and 7 bases at J, with 9 bases in the middle. This CDR3 has 11 amino acids. CDR1 and CDR2 from the germline V gene are MNHEY and SVGAGI. CDR3 nucleotides: TGTGCCAGCAGAACAGGGATTGAAGCTTTCTTT. Its translation is CASRTGIEAFF.

This clonotype was counted ten times or more. The genes are TRBV7-3 and TRBJ2-1; 8 bases align to TRBD2. The CDR3 is 19 amino acids. J gave up 1 base and V 1 base, and 12 bases lay outside the gene matches. CDR1 SGHTA and CDR2 FQGTGA come from the germline V gene. The CDR3, as DNA: TGTGCCAGCAGCTTAAGGGGCCCCGCGGGAGGACCTTCCTACAATGAGCAGTTCTTC. Its translation is CASSLRGPAGGPSYNEQFF. Full variable domain (missing parts from reference TRBV7-3 and TRBJ2-1): GAGVSQTPSNKVTEKGKYVELRCDPISGHTALYWYRQSLGQGPEFLIYFQGTGAADDSGLPNDRFFAVRPEGSVSTLKIQRTERGDSAVYLCASSLRGPAGGPSYNEQFFGPGTRLTVL.

This rearrangement joins TRBV20-1 to TRBJ2-7, with D perhaps matching TRBD1 (6 bases). V was pared by 3 bases and J by 5 bases, with 11 bases between. Germline CDR1 reads DFQATT; CDR2 reads SNEGSKA (reference sequence). The CDR3 consists of 12 residues. Here the CDR3 reads CSASQGYNEQYF. The CDR3, as DNA: TGCAGTGCTAGTCAGGGGTACAACGAGCAGTACTTC.

In its sample, this clonotype was seen many times. V and J are TRBV7-2 and TRBJ2-2, with unresolved D. CDR1 and CDR2 (germline): SGHTA, FQGNSA. This CDR3 comprises 16 residues. Trimming removed 4 bases at V and 1 base at J, with 13 bases between. The CDR3 reads CASSYRALRNTGELFF. DNA for the CDR3: TGTGCCAGCAGCTACCGGGCTCTTAGGAACACCGGGGAGCTGTTTTTT.

This clonotype was counted only a few times. The gene calls are TRBV7-2 and TRBJ2-7; 13 nucleotides line up with TRBD2. V shed 5 bases, J shed 3 bases, and the junction held 10 bases outside the gene matches. This CDR3 is built from 17 residues. CDR1 and CDR2 from the germline V gene are SGHTA and FQGNSA. CDR3 in amino acids: CASSPHARLAGGYEQYF. The CDR3 DNA follows: TGTGCCAGCAGCCCCCATGCCCGACTAGCGGGGGGCTACGAGCAGTACTTC. The full variable domain, rest sourced from reference TRBV7-2 and TRBJ2-7, is GAGVSQSPSNKVTEKGKDVELRCDPISGHTALYWYRQSLGQGLEFLIYFQGNSAPDKSGLPSDRFSAERTGGSVSTLTIQRTQQEDSAVYLCASSPHARLAGGYEQYFGPGTRLTVT.

This clonotype was counted between two and nine times. This chain uses TRBV9 with TRBJ2-3, with 8 bases matching TRBD1. In germline, CDR1 is SGDLS, CDR2 YYNGEE. The CDR3 loop spans 14 amino acids. The ends lost 3 bases at V and 3 bases at J; junction bases unmatched: 3. The CDR3 region is CASSDRQGTDTQYF. As DNA, the CDR3 is TGTGCCAGCAGCGACCGACAGGGGACAGATACGCAGTATTTT. Full variable domain (missing parts from reference TRBV9 and TRBJ2-3): DSGVTQTPKHLITATGQRVTLRCSPRSGDLSVYWYQQSLDQGLQFLIQYYNGEERAKGNILERFSAQQFPDLHSELNLSSLELGDSALYFCASSDRQGTDTQYFGPGTRLTVL.

The gene calls are TRBV11-3 and TRBJ2-3; TRBD2 matches at 8 bases. Germline V lookup: CDR1 SGHNT, CDR2 YENEEA. Germline trimming cut 10 bases from V and 4 bases from J; bases unmatched to any gene: 7. The CDR3 has 13 residues. This chain's CDR3 is CATTAGDADTQYF. CDR3 in DNA: TGTGCCACCACAGCGGGAGACGCAGATACGCAGTATTTT.

This clonotype was detected only a few times. V usage is TRBV5-4 and J usage is TRBJ1-4, with a tentative D call TRBD1 (5 bases). The CDR3 is 14 residues long. Looked up from germline, CDR1 is SGHNT and CDR2 is YYREEE (reference sequence). V was cut by 4 bases and J by 8 bases, with 15 bases left in between. CDR3 DNA sequence: TGTGCCAGCAGCCCGCAAGGGGAGAGGGAAAAACTGTTTTTT. Translated, it gives CASSPQGEREKLFF.

This clonotype has just a few counts. The chain links TRBV7-2 to TRBJ1-4; D is perhaps TRBD1 (6 bases). The V gene lost 5 bases and the J gene lost 3 bases, with 13 bases spanning the gap. Germline V gives CDR1 SGHTA, CDR2 FQGNSA. The CDR3 runs 15 residues. The CDR3 DNA reads TGTGCCAGCAGCCAACAGGGTTCGGCTAATGAAAAACTGTTTTTT. Translated, it gives CASSQQGSANEKLFF.

This clonotype was picked up a small number of times. The chain employs TRBV7-6 and TRBJ2-1; D is unclear. This CDR3 has 12 amino acids. V lost 5 bases, J lost 10 bases, and 12 bases lay in between. Germline CDR1 SGHVS, CDR2 FNYEAQ. CDR3 DNA: TGTGCCAGCAGCCCCCTCGGAGTCGAGCAGTTCTTC. Amino acid sequence: CASSPLGVEQFF.

This clonotype was recorded a few times. J is TRBJ2-3 and V is TRBV20-1; 7 bases match TRBD1. The CDR3 extends over 11 amino acids. Germline CDR1 reads DFQATT; CDR2 reads SNEGSKA (reference sequence). With 8 bases clipped from V and 6 bases from J, the junction kept 5 bases outside the gene matches. CDR3 sequence: CSKTGTDTQYF. CDR3 DNA: TGCAGTAAGACAGGGACCGATACGCAGTATTTT.

This clonotype was recorded a few times. V gene TRBV5-4 combines with J gene TRBJ2-3, with D uncertain. The length of the CDR3 is 14 residues. In germline, CDR1 is SGHNT, CDR2 YYREEE (reference sequence). Trimming shortened V by 4 bases and J by 4 bases, and 13 bases separated the two germline ends. The CDR3: CASSPELLPDTQYF. In nucleotides, the CDR3 is TGTGCCAGCAGCCCGGAGCTCCTCCCAGATACGCAGTATTTT.

About this clonotype: A junction boundary mismatches the germline segment, possibly from a read error. The chain is built from TRBV5-5 and TRBJ1-5; tentative D call: TRBD1 (5 bases). From germline, CDR1 is SGHKS and CDR2 YYEKEE (reference sequence). The CDR3 runs 12 residues. The CDR3 nucleotides read TGTGCCAGCAGCTTCGCGGGGCAGCCCCAACATTTT. Translated, it gives CASSFAGQPQHF.

This clonotype appeared a single time. The V gene is TRBV18, the J gene TRBJ2-7, with TRBD2 identical over 11 bases. V was clipped by 3 bases and J by 2 bases; unmatched bases: 3. Germline V gives CDR1 KGHSH, CDR2 LQKENI. This CDR3 region has 15 residues. In nucleotides, the CDR3 is TGTGCCAGCTCACCGGGACTAGCGGTACCCTACGAGCAGTACTTC. Its translation is CASSPGLAVPYEQYF.

This clonotype has only a few counts. The gene calls are TRBV5-4 and TRBJ1-2; no clear D. CDR3 length equals 13 residues. The V end was cut by 0 bases, the J end by 5 bases, with 8 bases between. Germline V lookup: CDR1 SGHNT, CDR2 YYREEE (reference sequence). CDR3 nucleotide sequence: TGTGCCAGCAGCTTGGTGGGGAGTTATGGCTACACCTTC. Translating it yields CASSLVGSYGYTF.

The V gene is TRBV2, the J gene TRBJ2-3, with D possibly matching TRBD1 (6 bases). V was cut by 6 bases and J by 3 bases, with 13 bases left in between. The CDR3 extends over 14 amino acids. Germline V CDR1 and CDR2: SNHLY, FYNNEI. CDR3: CASRTTGTTDTQYF. Here the CDR3 DNA reads TGTGCCAGCAGGACGACCGGGACAACAGATACGCAGTATTTT.